One T cell receptor beta chain is described in this entry. Its antigen is currently unknown. TCRdb redid the calling of the reads with MiXCR, one entry per CDR3 protein. The table has 450,000 to 600,000 distinct CDR3 sequences, about 33% seen once. This specimen comes from a study of T cell repertoires in cytomegalovirus infection. The junction had 5 bases not matched to a gene; V was cut back by 3 bases and J by 2 bases. Germline V lookup: CDR1 DFQATT, CDR2 SNEGSKA (reference sequence). The CDR3 spans 15 residues. The sample in question was cultured PBMCs, obtained from culture after CMV antigen stimulation. The sequence derives from a human donor in good health (CMV status not recorded). Some clones in this sample may be carry-over from other donors' samples. The chain uses TRBV20-1 and TRBJ2-5; 11 bases are a match to TRBD2. The CDR3 region is CSASARLAGQETQYF. The CDR3 nucleotides are TGCAGTGCTAGCGCGCGACTAGCGGGACAAGAGACCCAGTACTTC.